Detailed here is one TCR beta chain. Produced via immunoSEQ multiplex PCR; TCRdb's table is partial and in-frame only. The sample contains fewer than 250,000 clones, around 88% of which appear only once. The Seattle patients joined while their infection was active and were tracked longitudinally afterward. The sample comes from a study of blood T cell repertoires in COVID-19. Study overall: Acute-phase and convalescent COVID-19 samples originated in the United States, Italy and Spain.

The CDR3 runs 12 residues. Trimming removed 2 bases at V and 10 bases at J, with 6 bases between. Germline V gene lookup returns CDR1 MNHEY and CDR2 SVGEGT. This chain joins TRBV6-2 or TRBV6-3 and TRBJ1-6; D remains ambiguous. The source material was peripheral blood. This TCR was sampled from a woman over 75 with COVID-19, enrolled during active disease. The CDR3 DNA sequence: TGTGCCAGCAGTTACAATGGCTCACCCCTCCACTTT. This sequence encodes CASSYNGSPLHF.